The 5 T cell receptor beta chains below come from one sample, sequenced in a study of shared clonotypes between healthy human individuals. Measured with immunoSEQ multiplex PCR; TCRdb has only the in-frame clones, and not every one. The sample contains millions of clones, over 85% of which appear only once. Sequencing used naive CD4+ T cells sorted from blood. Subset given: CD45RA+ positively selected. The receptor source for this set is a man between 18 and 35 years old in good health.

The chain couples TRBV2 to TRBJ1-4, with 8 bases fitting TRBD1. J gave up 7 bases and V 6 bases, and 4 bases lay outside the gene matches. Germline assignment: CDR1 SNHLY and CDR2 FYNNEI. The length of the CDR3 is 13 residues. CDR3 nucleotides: TGTGCCAGCAGGACAGGGGCCGGTGAAAAACTGTTTTTT. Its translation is CASRTGAGEKLFF.

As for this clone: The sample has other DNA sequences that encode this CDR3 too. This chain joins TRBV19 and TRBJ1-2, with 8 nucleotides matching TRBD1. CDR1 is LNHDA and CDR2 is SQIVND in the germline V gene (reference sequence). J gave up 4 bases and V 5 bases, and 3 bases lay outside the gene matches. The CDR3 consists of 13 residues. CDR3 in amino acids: CASSPGTGYGYTF. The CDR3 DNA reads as TGTGCCAGTAGTCCCGGGACAGGCTATGGCTACACCTTC. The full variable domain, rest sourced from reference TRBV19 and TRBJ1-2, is DGGITQSPKYLFRKEGQNVTLSCEQNLNHDAMYWYRQDPGQGLRLIYYSQIVNDFQKGDIAEGYSVSREKKESFPLTVTSAQKNPTAFYLCASSPGTGYGYTFGSGTRLTVV.

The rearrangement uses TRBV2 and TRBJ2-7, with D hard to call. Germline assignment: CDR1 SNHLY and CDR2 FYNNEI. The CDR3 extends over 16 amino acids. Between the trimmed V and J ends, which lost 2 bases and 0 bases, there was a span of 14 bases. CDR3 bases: TGTGCCAGCAGTGAACGCAACACGGGTTACTCCTACGAGCAGTACTTC. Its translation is CASSERNTGYSYEQYF.

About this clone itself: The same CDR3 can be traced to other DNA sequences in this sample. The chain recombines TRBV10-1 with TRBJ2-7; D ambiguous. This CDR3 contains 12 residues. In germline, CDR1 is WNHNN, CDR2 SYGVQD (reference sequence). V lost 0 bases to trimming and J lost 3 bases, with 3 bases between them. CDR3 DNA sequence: TGCGCCAGCAGTGAGTCGAGCTACGAGCAGTACTTC. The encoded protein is CASSESSYEQYF.

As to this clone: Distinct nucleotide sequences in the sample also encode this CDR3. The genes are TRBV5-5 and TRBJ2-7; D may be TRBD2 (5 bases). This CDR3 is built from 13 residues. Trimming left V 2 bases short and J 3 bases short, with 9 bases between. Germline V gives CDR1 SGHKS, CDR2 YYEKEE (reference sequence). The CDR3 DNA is TGTGCCAGCAGCTTCCCCGGGGTCTACGAGCAGTACTTC. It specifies CASSFPGVYEQYF.